This T cell receptor (beta chain) was captured by sequencing in a study of cytomegalovirus exposure and HLA in healthy donors. Study-wide results and limits: Through in vitro validation, three CMV-associated chains were shown to be specific for CMV antigens. A classifier reportedly called cytomegalovirus status with high sensitivity and specificity. Associated with cytomegalovirus, according to the listing, were around 160 TCR beta chains. A later analysis found first-cohort TCR clusters tended to co-occur in the 95 to 150 validation repertoires.

A word on this clone: Its specificity is unknown.

The assay was immunoSEQ multiplex PCR, and TCRdb's table has in-frame clones only and misses some. This sample yields more than 300,000 clones, of which 86% are seen a single time; around 0.8% belongs to the top ten. Germline CDR1 and CDR2: LNHDA and SQIVND (reference sequence). The CDR3 contains 14 residues. Trimming pared 6 bases from V and 4 bases from J, leaving 13 bases between. The sequenced material came from PBMCs. This TCR came from a woman between 18 and 30 years old in good health and CMV-seronegative. This sequence joins TRBV19 and TRBJ1-5, with D possibly TRBD1 on 5 matching bases. The CDR3 sequence: CASSTAGGNQPQHF. DNA of the CDR3: TGTGCCAGTAGCACCGCTGGGGGGAATCAGCCCCAGCATTTT.